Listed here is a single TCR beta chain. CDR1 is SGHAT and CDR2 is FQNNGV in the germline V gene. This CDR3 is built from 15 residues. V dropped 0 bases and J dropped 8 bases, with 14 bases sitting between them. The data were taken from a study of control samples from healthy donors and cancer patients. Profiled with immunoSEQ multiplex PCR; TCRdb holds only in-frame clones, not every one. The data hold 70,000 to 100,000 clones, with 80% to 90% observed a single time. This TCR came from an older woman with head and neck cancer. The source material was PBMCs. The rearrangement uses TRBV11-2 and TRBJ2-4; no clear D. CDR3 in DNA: TGTGCCAGCAGCTTAGATTCGGTGGGCACGGACATTCAGTACTTC. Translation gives CASSLDSVGTDIQYF.